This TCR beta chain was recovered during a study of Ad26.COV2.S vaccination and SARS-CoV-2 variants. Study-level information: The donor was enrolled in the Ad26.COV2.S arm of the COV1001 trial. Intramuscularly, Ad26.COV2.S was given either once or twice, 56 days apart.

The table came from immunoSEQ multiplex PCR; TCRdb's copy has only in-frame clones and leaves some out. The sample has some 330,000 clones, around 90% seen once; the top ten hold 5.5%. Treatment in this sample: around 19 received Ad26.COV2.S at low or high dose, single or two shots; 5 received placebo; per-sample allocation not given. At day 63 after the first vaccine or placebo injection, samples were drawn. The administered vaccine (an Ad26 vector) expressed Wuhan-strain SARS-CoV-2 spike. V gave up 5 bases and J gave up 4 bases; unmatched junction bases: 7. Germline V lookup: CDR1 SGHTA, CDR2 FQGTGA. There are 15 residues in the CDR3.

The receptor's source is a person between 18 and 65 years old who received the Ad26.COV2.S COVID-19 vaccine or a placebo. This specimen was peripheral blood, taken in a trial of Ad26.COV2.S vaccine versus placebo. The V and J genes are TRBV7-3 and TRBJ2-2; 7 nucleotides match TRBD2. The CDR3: CASSLAAGSTGELFF. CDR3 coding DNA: TGTGCCAGCAGCCTAGCGGCGGGGAGCACCGGGGAGCTGTTTTTT.